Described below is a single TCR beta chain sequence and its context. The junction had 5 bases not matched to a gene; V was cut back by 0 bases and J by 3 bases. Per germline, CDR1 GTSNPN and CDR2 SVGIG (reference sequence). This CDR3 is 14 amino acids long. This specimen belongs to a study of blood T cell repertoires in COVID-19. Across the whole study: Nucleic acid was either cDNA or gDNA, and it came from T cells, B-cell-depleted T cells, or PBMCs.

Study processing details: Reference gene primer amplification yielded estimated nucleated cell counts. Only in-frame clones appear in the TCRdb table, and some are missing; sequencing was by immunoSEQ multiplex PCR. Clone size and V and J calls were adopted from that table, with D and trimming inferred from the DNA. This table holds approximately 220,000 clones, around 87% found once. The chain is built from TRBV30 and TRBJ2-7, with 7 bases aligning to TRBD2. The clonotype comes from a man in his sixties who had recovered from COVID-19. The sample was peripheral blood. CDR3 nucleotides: TGTGCCTGGAGTGTACAGGCTAGCGGCTACGAGCAGTACTTC. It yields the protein CAWSVQASGYEQYF.